These 14 T cell receptor beta chains came from one sample sequenced in a study of shared clonotypes between healthy human individuals. Assay: immunoSEQ multiplex PCR; the TCRdb copy retains only in-frame clones and omits some. This repertoire shows about 2 million clones, approximately 95% found once; its top ten account for around 1.2%. In the naive CD8 group, cells lacked CD45RO and were positively selected for CCR7, so terminally differentiated effector memory CD45RA+ cells were left out. Sequencing was carried out using naive CD8+ T cells sorted from blood. Receptors were obtained from a man aged 18 to 29 in good health.

The chain carries TRBV27 and TRBJ1-2; tentatively, D is TRBD1 (5 bases). V lost 6 bases, J lost 5 bases, and 13 bases lay in between. The CDR3 covers 13 residues. Germline CDR1 reads MNHEY; CDR2 reads SMNVEV (reference sequence). In DNA, the CDR3 is TGTGCCAGCAGCTTCGAGGGGTTTTATGGCTACACCTTC. It encodes CASSFEGFYGYTF.

The chain is built from TRBV4-1 and TRBJ2-7; the D gene is possibly TRBD2 (5 bases). V was cut by 1 base and J by 4 bases, with 14 bases left in between. The CDR3 spans 15 residues. The germline CDR1 and CDR2 sequences are MGHRA and YSYEKL. The CDR3 bases are TGCGCCAGCAGCCAAGTTCGGGATGGGATATACGAGCAGTACTTC. Translating gives CASSQVRDGIYEQYF.

This chain connects TRBV19 to TRBJ1-2; possibly TRBD1 for D (5 bases). The V end was cut by 3 bases, the J end by 2 bases, with 7 bases between. CDR1 is LNHDA and CDR2 is SQIVND in the germline V gene (reference sequence). The CDR3 totals 13 residues. The CDR3 region is CASSMEGNYGYTF. CDR3 sequence (DNA): TGTGCCAGTAGTATGGAGGGGAACTATGGCTACACCTTC.

This rearrangement joins TRBV7-8 to TRBJ2-1, with 7 bases fitting TRBD2. The CDR3 totals 16 residues. Germline V lookup: CDR1 SGHVS, CDR2 FQNEAQ. V shed 5 bases, J shed 4 bases, and the junction held 11 bases outside the gene matches. CDR3 protein: CASSPLLADPYNEQFF. The CDR3 DNA reads as TGTGCCAGCAGCCCCCTCCTAGCGGACCCTTACAATGAGCAGTTCTTC.

Note on this clone: The CDR3 does not close with the conserved phenylalanine or tryptophan, likely indicating a read error. Because the CDR3's place on the DNA is in doubt, the DNA is left out and the CDR3 is given as listed by TCRdb. The chain carries TRBV21-1 and TRBJ1-1; the table's D call, TRBD1, was not checked against the DNA. TRBV21-1 is a known pseudogene. The CDR3 spans 16 amino acids, including both terminal residues. CDR3 sequence: CASSKGRPGQVWWLRR.

The CDR3 region has the DNA TGTGCCAGCAGCTCATCTGACGGACTAGCAGGCACCGGGGAGCTGTTTTTT. As protein: CASSSSDGLAGTGELFF. V usage is TRBV13 and J usage is TRBJ2-2; 8 nucleotides line up with TRBD2. The trim removed 4 bases at V and 4 bases at J, leaving 11 bases unmatched. CDR3 size: 17 residues. Per the germline V gene, CDR1 is PRHDT and CDR2 is FYEKMQ (reference sequence).

The CDR3 here is CASSEVGTGGAYGYTF. The CDR3 DNA reads TGTGCCAGCAGTGAAGTCGGGACAGGGGGCGCCTATGGCTACACCTTC. The chain links TRBV2 to TRBJ1-2; 12 nucleotides line up with TRBD1. The germline V gene has CDR1 SNHLY and CDR2 FYNNEI. Germline trimming cut 1 base from V and 4 bases from J; bases unmatched to any gene: 4. The CDR3 covers 16 residues.

J is TRBJ2-5 and V is TRBV27, with TRBD2 identical over 12 bases. With V trimmed by 3 bases and J by 4 bases, 6 bases remained unmatched. The germline CDR1 and CDR2 sequences are MNHEY and SMNVEV (reference sequence). The CDR3 consists of 16 residues. The CDR3 loop reads CASSFTLAGGGETQYF. CDR3 nucleotides: TGTGCCAGCAGTTTTACCCTAGCGGGGGGGGGAGAGACCCAGTACTTC.

The chain has TRBV4-1 and TRBJ1-1; no clear D. CDR1 is MGHRA, CDR2 YSYEKL, per germline. V was clipped by 0 bases and J by 7 bases, with 9 bases between them. This CDR3 is 13 amino acids long. The CDR3 coding sequence is TGCGCCAGCAGCCAAGAGAGGACTTTTGAAGCTTTCTTT. Residues: CASSQERTFEAFF.

The V call is TRBV10-2, the J call TRBJ2-3; a weak D match, TRBD2 (7 bases). The CDR3 has 13 amino acids. The V end lost 4 bases, the J end lost 10 bases, and 15 bases lay between the germline ends. Germline lookup yields CDR1 WSHSY and CDR2 SAAADI. The CDR3 sequence is CASSGSRGAPQYF. The CDR3 nucleotides read TGCGCCAGCAGTGGTTCACGGGGGGCACCGCAGTATTTT.

The chain couples TRBV7-2 to TRBJ2-1; the match to TRBD2 covers 11 bases. Trimming removed 5 bases from V and 4 bases from J; junction bases left unmatched: 4. CDR1 and CDR2 (germline): SGHTA, FQGNSA. The CDR3 is 15 residues long. In nucleotides, the CDR3 is TGTGCCAGCAGCATATCTAGCGGGGGGTACAATGAGCAGTTCTTC. Encoded protein: CASSISSGGYNEQFF.

The chain is built from TRBV5-6 and TRBJ2-7; D is unresolved. V lost 0 bases and J 0 bases, leaving 7 bases between the germline ends. The CDR3 loop spans 14 amino acids. Germline CDR1 and CDR2: SGHDT and YYEEEE. The CDR3 nucleotides are TGTGCCAGCAGCTTGGTTTTGGTCTCCTACGAGCAGTACTTC. Residues: CASSLVLVSYEQYF.

The gene calls are TRBV9 and TRBJ1-2; D is perhaps TRBD1 (6 bases). The CDR3 length is 16 residues. CDR1 is SGDLS, CDR2 YYNGEE, per germline. The V and J ends lost 3 bases and 0 bases respectively, with 15 bases between them. The CDR3 region is CASSANRDTSNYGYTF. The CDR3 nucleotides read TGTGCCAGCAGCGCGAACCGGGACACTTCTAACTATGGCTACACCTTC.

This rearrangement joins TRBV5-6 to TRBJ1-4, with D possibly being TRBD1 (6 bases). The CDR3 is 16 residues long. Looked up from germline, CDR1 is SGHDT and CDR2 is YYEEEE. V was trimmed by 0 bases and J by 4 bases, leaving 13 bases between them. The CDR3 spells CASSLGWGQDNEKLFF. The CDR3 DNA follows: TGTGCCAGCAGCTTGGGGTGGGGACAAGATAATGAAAAACTGTTTTTT.